A single sample gave rise to the 29 T cell receptor beta chains below, sequenced in a study of T cells in Graves' hyperthyroidism and ophthalmopathy. RNA transcripts served as the template for amplifying TCR beta CDR3 regions. HTBI primers drove first-round RT-PCR of the TCR CDR3. TCRdb re-derived calls from the multiplex PCR reads in MiXCR, one entry per CDR3 protein. The table lists approximately 430,000 distinct CDR3 sequences, more than 15% of them singletons. The sample comprised blood. The receptor source for this set is a woman aged 18-35 years with Graves' hyperthyroidism.

This clonotype was seen repeatedly, ten times or more. The V gene is TRBV28, the J gene TRBJ1-3; D may be TRBD1 (6 bases). Germline V gene data show CDR1 as MDHEN and CDR2 as SYDVKM. V dropped 5 bases and J dropped 2 bases, with 19 bases sitting between them. The CDR3 is 17 residues long. The CDR3 sequence: CASSKRNTGLAGNTIYF. The CDR3 DNA follows: TGTGCCAGCAGTAAACGAAACACAGGGCTAGCTGGAAACACCATATATTTT.

In this sample, this clonotype turned up many times. The genes are TRBV2 and TRBJ1-2, with 8 nucleotides matching TRBD1. J was trimmed by 2 bases and V by 6 bases; bases with no gene match: 2. CDR3 size: 13 residues. CDR1 is SNHLY, CDR2 FYNNEI, per germline. CDR3: CASSGQGNYGYTF. The DNA for the CDR3 is TGTGCCAGCAGCGGACAGGGAAACTATGGCTACACCTTC.

This clonotype was counted at least ten times. CDR3 DNA: TGTGCCAGCTCAGTCGGGCAACGGCGGATTAACACTGAAGCTTTCTTT. It yields the protein CASSVGQRRINTEAFF. The chain couples TRBV18 to TRBJ1-1; no clear D. The ends were cut back, 5 bases at V and 2 bases at J, with 18 bases in the middle. There are 16 residues in the CDR3. CDR1 is KGHSH and CDR2 is LQKENI in the germline V gene.

As concerns this clonotype: It is likely a read error, because the conserved phenylalanine at the end of the CDR3 is missing. The V and J genes are TRBV7-8 and TRBJ1-2, with a tentative D call TRBD1 (6 bases). Germline CDR1 reads SGHVS; CDR2 reads FQNEAQ. V was cut by 5 bases and J by 8 bases, with 21 bases left in between. The CDR3 consists of 15 residues. The CDR3 nucleotides are TGTGCCAGCAGCCCCACACAGGGCTCCGGGAGAGGCTACACCTCC. The encoded protein is CASSPTQGSGRGYTS.

There are many counts of this clonotype. The chain is built from TRBV18 and TRBJ2-4, with D uncertain. This CDR3 is 14 amino acids long. V lost 2 bases and J 7 bases, leaving 12 bases between the germline ends. The germline V gene has CDR1 KGHSH and CDR2 LQKENI. The DNA for the CDR3 is TGTGCCAGCTCACCATCGGTAACCAGCAACATTCAGTACTTC. It encodes CASSPSVTSNIQYF.

This clonotype was recorded at least ten times. The chain is built from TRBV18 and TRBJ1-2; D is perhaps TRBD1 (5 bases). The CDR3 covers 13 residues. CDR1 is KGHSH, CDR2 LQKENI, per germline. V lost 3 bases and J lost 3, with 8 bases in between. The CDR3 spells CASSPGGYYGYTF. In DNA, the CDR3 is TGTGCCAGCTCACCGGGGGGGTACTATGGCTACACCTTC.

This clonotype was detected many times. The V gene is TRBV2, the J gene TRBJ1-5; 11 bases are shared with TRBD1. Per the germline V gene, CDR1 is SNHLY and CDR2 is FYNNEI. Germline trimming cut 6 bases from V and 3 bases from J; bases unmatched to any gene: 4. The CDR3 extends over 15 amino acids. CDR3 DNA: TGTGCCAGCAGGGGCGGACAGGGGGCCAATCAGCCCCAGCATTTT. Its translation is CASRGGQGANQPQHF. The full variable domain, rest sourced from reference TRBV2 and TRBJ1-5, is EPEVTQTPSHQVTQMGQEVILRCVPISNHLYFYWYRQILGQKVEFLVSFYNNEISEKSEIFDDQFSVERPDGSNFTLKIRSTKLEDSAMYFCASRGGQGANQPQHFGDGTRLSIL.

This clonotype occurred many times. This rearrangement joins TRBV7-2 to TRBJ2-7; 8 bases map to TRBD2. With V trimmed by 3 bases and J by 2 bases, 3 bases remained unmatched. CDR3 length: 14 residues. Looked up from germline, CDR1 is SGHTA and CDR2 is FQGNSA. CDR3 protein: CASSFAGGTYEQYF. The CDR3 DNA sequence: TGTGCCAGCAGCTTCGCGGGGGGCACCTACGAGCAGTACTTC.

This clonotype has more than one count but fewer than ten. The chain couples TRBV20-1 to TRBJ2-3; D might be TRBD1 (6 bases). Germline CDR1 reads DFQATT; CDR2 reads SNEGSKA (reference sequence). The V and J ends lost 6 bases and 6 bases respectively, with 19 bases between them. CDR3 length: 14 amino acids. CDR3 nucleotide sequence: TGCAGTGCGCCCTCCGGGGACACCGGGGATACGCAGTATTTT. Amino acid sequence: CSAPSGDTGDTQYF.

The CDR3 protein is CAISDPRQVAYEQYF. CDR3 DNA: TGTGCCATCAGTGACCCTCGACAGGTTGCCTACGAGCAGTACTTC. The rearrangement links TRBV10-3 to TRBJ2-7; a possible D gene is TRBD1 (6 bases). Between the trimmed V and J ends, which lost 3 bases and 2 bases, there was a span of 14 bases. The CDR3 extends over 15 amino acids. Germline assignment: CDR1 ENHRY and CDR2 SYGVKD.

This clonotype has at least ten counts. V gene TRBV24-1 combines with J gene TRBJ2-5, with D possibly matching TRBD2 (7 bases). V lost 7 bases to trimming and J lost 5 bases, with 19 bases between them. Germline V lookup: CDR1 KGHDR, CDR2 SFDVKD. The CDR3 runs to 15 residues. CDR3 in amino acids: CATRLSRGGRETQYF. In nucleotides, the CDR3 is TGTGCCACCAGATTATCAAGGGGGGGCCGGGAGACCCAGTACTTC.

A few counts support this clonotype. V usage is TRBV7-2 and J usage is TRBJ2-1; no clear D. V was trimmed by 1 base and J by 0 bases, leaving 4 bases between them. Looked up from germline, CDR1 is SGHTA and CDR2 is FQGNSA. The CDR3 covers 14 residues. The CDR3 is CASSLVPSYNEQFF. The CDR3 bases are TGTGCCAGCAGCTTAGTCCCCTCCTACAATGAGCAGTTCTTC. Using reference TRBV7-2 and TRBJ2-1 for the parts outside the CDR3, the full variable domain is GAGVSQSPSNKVTEKGKDVELRCDPISGHTALYWYRQSLGQGLEFLIYFQGNSAPDKSGLPSDRFSAERTGGSVSTLTIQRTQQEDSAVYLCASSLVPSYNEQFFGPGTRLTVL.

The chain is built from TRBV19 and TRBJ2-1; TRBD2 agrees at 15 bases. CDR3 length: 16 amino acids. CDR1 and CDR2 from the germline V gene are LNHDA and SQIVND (reference sequence). J gave up 9 bases and V 5 bases, and 8 bases lay outside the gene matches. This chain's CDR3 is CASSPGTSGGRGEQFF. The CDR3 DNA reads TGTGCCAGTAGTCCCGGGACTAGCGGGGGGAGGGGTGAGCAGTTCTTC.

This rearrangement joins TRBV19 to TRBJ2-6; 7 bases match TRBD1. Germline V gene sequence: CDR1 LNHDA, CDR2 SQIVND (reference sequence). J lost 4 bases, V lost 4 bases, and 7 bases had no gene match. This CDR3 has 16 amino acids. Here the CDR3 reads CASSTETGTGANVLTF. CDR3 DNA: TGTGCCAGTAGTACGGAGACAGGGACGGGGGCCAACGTCCTGACTTTC.

This clonotype has a count of ten or more. The V gene is TRBV7-8, the J gene TRBJ2-5, with D hard to call. Trimming took 1 base from V and 7 from J, leaving 13 bases between them. The germline CDR1 and CDR2 sequences are SGHVS and FQNEAQ. This CDR3 is 14 amino acids long. As DNA, the CDR3 is TGTGCCAGCAGCTTAGAAGCCCCGGGTGGGACCCAGTACTTC. Its translation is CASSLEAPGGTQYF.

This chain joins TRBV19 and TRBJ2-7, with 8 bases matching TRBD1. J was trimmed by 7 bases and V by 4 bases; bases with no gene match: 3. From germline, CDR1 is LNHDA and CDR2 SQIVND (reference sequence). CDR3 length: 12 amino acids. In DNA form, the CDR3 reads TGTGCCAGTAGTAGACAGGGGAAAGAGCAGTACTTC. It translates to CASSRQGKEQYF.

This sequence joins TRBV24-1 and TRBJ2-7; 9 bases fit TRBD1. Germline values: CDR1 KGHDR, CDR2 SFDVKD. Unmatched junction bases numbered 9, after V lost 2 bases and J lost 2 bases. The CDR3 sequence is 17 residues long. For the CDR3, the DNA is TGTGCCACCAGTGATTCCCCAACCGGGACAGGGACCTACGAGCAGTACTTC. This encodes CATSDSPTGTGTYEQYF.

This chain connects TRBV20-1 to TRBJ2-1, with 14 bases that match TRBD2. The CDR3 is 16 residues long. Germline-derived CDR1 and CDR2 are DFQATT and SNEGSKA (reference sequence). Unmatched junction bases numbered 6, after V lost 3 bases and J lost 5 bases. The chain's CDR3 is CSARRGTSGGDNEQFF. CDR3 bases: TGCAGTGCTAGGCGGGGGACTAGCGGGGGAGACAATGAGCAGTTCTTC.

A remark on this clonotype: A much larger clone lies one base from this, so it may be a read error. The V gene is TRBV12-3 or TRBV12-4, the J gene TRBJ2-1; 10 positions match TRBD2. With 7 bases clipped from V and 11 bases from J, the junction kept 17 bases outside the gene matches. This CDR3 spans 16 amino acids. For the CDR3, the DNA is TGTGCCAGCAACGACCAGCGGGGGGGCCAGCGTCAGAAGCAGTTCTTC. Residues: CASNDQRGGQRQKQFF.

This clonotype was recorded a few times. The V gene is TRBV10-2, the J gene TRBJ1-1; D is ambiguous. The CDR3 has 13 residues. The germline V gene has CDR1 WSHSY and CDR2 SAAADI. V dropped 7 bases and J dropped 4 bases, with 13 bases sitting between them. The CDR3: CASTVGIVTEAFF. In DNA form, the CDR3 reads TGCGCCAGCACCGTCGGGATCGTCACTGAAGCTTTCTTT.

This clonotype was picked up many times. The V and J genes are TRBV27 and TRBJ1-5; TRBD1 agrees at 7 bases. Germline CDR1 and CDR2: MNHEY and SMNVEV (reference sequence). The junction had 5 bases not matched to a gene; V was cut back by 4 bases and J by 5 bases. CDR3 length equals 14 residues. The CDR3 DNA sequence: TGTGCCAGCAGTTGGGACAGTAGGTATCAGCCCCAGCATTTT. It encodes CASSWDSRYQPQHF.

This clonotype was counted only a few times. The V call is TRBV11-2, the J call TRBJ2-7, with D possibly being TRBD1 (5 bases). The CDR3 consists of 16 residues. Germline values: CDR1 SGHAT, CDR2 FQNNGV. The ends were cut back, 5 bases at V and 7 bases at J, with 24 bases in the middle. The CDR3 nucleotides are TGTGCCAGCAGCCCCCCTCCTTTTACAGGTTTTCAGGAGCAGTACTTC. Protein: CASSPPPFTGFQEQYF. Full variable domain (remainder filled in from reference TRBV11-2 and TRBJ2-7): EAGVAQSPRYKIIEKRQSVAFWCNPISGHATLYWYQQILGQGPKLLIQFQNNGVVDDSQLPKDRFSAERLKGVDSTLKIQPAKLEDSAVYLCASSPPPFTGFQEQYFGPGTRLTVT.

The table lists this clonotype with a few counts. The V call is TRBV5-4, the J call TRBJ2-1; 7 nucleotides match TRBD2. CDR3 length equals 13 residues. CDR1 is SGHNT and CDR2 is YYREEE in the germline V gene (reference sequence). The V segment lost 0 bases and the J segment 8 bases; nucleotides outside the gene matches: 2. This chain's CDR3 is CASSLAGRDEQFF. CDR3 DNA sequence: TGTGCCAGCAGCTTGGCAGGGAGGGATGAGCAGTTCTTC. Full variable domain (remainder filled in from reference TRBV5-4 and TRBJ2-1): ETGVTQSPTHLIKTRGQQVTLRCSSQSGHNTVSWYQQALGQGPQFIFQYYREEENGRGNFPPRFSGLQFPNYSSELNVNALELDDSALYLCASSLAGRDEQFFGPGTRLTVL.

The rearrangement links TRBV24-1 to TRBJ1-1; 8 bases map to TRBD1. The CDR3 totals 13 residues. The junction had 1 base not matched to a gene; V was cut back by 7 bases and J by 1 base. Germline V lookup: CDR1 KGHDR, CDR2 SFDVKD. CDR3 protein: CATRGQGNTEAFF. CDR3 nucleotide sequence: TGTGCCACCAGAGGACAGGGGAACACTGAAGCTTTCTTT.

This chain connects TRBV5-5 to TRBJ2-5, with 7 bases identical to TRBD2. With V trimmed by 1 base and J by 5 bases, 8 bases remained unmatched. CDR1 and CDR2 from the germline V gene are SGHKS and YYEKEE (reference sequence). CDR3 length equals 15 residues. CDR3 coding DNA: TGTGCCAGCAGCTTGATCGGCAGGGAGGGGGAGACCCAGTACTTC. Protein product: CASSLIGREGETQYF.

At least ten counts were recorded for this clonotype. A read error may account for a junction end that differs from germline. V gene TRBV7-3 combines with J gene TRBJ2-1; D gene unclear. Germline V lookup: CDR1 SGHTA, CDR2 FQGTGA. The CDR3 extends over 14 amino acids. The CDR3 here is CASSLSDSNNEQFF. CDR3 in DNA: TGTGCCAGCAGCTTAAGCGACTCCAACAATGAGCAGTTCTTC.

Many counts were recorded for this clonotype. The chain is built from TRBV12-3 or TRBV12-4 and TRBJ1-1; D ambiguous. V lost 2 bases, J lost 5 bases, and 15 bases lay in between. There are 15 residues in the CDR3. This CDR3 is CASSLTPKEFTEAFF. In DNA, the CDR3 is TGTGCCAGCAGTTTAACCCCTAAGGAGTTTACTGAAGCTTTCTTT.

This clonotype was recorded many times. The chain employs TRBV12-3 or TRBV12-4 and TRBJ2-3; D tentatively fits TRBD1 or TRBD2 (7 bases each). CDR3 length equals 15 residues. The V end was cut by 6 bases, the J end by 4 bases, with 17 bases between. Written as DNA, the CDR3 is TGTGCCAGCAGCCCAGGGGGAGGGCACGCAGATACGCAGTATTTT. Residues: CASSPGGGHADTQYF.

The table lists this clonotype with many counts. J is TRBJ1-4 and V is TRBV4-1; D unclear. The CDR3 is 15 amino acids. V gave up 0 bases and J gave up 3 bases, with 8 bases separating them. The germline gives CDR1 MGHRA, CDR2 YSYEKL. CDR3 residues: CASSQEGGANEKLFF. In DNA form, the CDR3 reads TGCGCCAGCAGCCAAGAAGGAGGTGCTAATGAAAAACTGTTTTTT.